This passage covers 20 T cell receptor beta chains from one sample sequenced in a study of monozygotic twins with inflammatory bowel disease. TCRdb reprocessed the 5' RACE reads; each CDR3 protein has one entry and no DNA is given. The sample shows about 300,000 distinct CDR3 sequences, and roughly 5.8% sits with its ten largest clones. Sequenced: blood. The receptor source for this set is a human donor with ulcerative colitis or Crohn's disease, or a healthy co-twin of an affected twin (not recorded which).

V is TRBV29-1 and J is TRBJ1-2. The germline gives CDR1 SQVTM, CDR2 ANQGSEA. The CDR3 sequence is 12 residues long. The CDR3 is CSVEADNYGYTF.

The V gene is TRBV7-8, the J gene TRBJ1-4; TCRdb indicates TRBD1, and absent DNA this call remains unverified. The CDR3 covers 16 residues. Germline V CDR1 and CDR2: SGHVS, FQNEAQ. This chain's CDR3 is CASSSSGLTKNEKLFF.

The chain joins TRBV5-1 to TRBJ2-2. From germline, CDR1 is SGHRS and CDR2 YFSETQ. The length of the CDR3 is 13 residues. The CDR3 is CASSLGTTLELFF. Based on the CDR3 plus reference TRBV5-1 and TRBJ2-2, the full variable domain is KAGVTQTPRYLIKTRGQQVTLSCSPISGHRSVSWYQQTPGQGLQFLFEYFSETQRNKGNFPGRFSGRQFSNSRSEMNVSTLELGDSALYLCASSLGTTLELFFGEGSRLTVL.

The rearrangement joins TRBV7-2 to TRBJ2-7. The germline CDR1 and CDR2 sequences are SGHTA and FQGNSA. This CDR3 is built from 13 residues. The chain's CDR3 is CASRTRGSYEQYF.

The chain couples TRBV20-1 to TRBJ2-1; TCRdb's D gene call, TRBD1, goes unchecked for lack of DNA. Germline CDR1 DFQATT, CDR2 SNEGSKA (reference sequence). This CDR3 comprises 14 residues. The CDR3: CSGEDRGTYNEQFF.

The V gene is TRBV25-1, the J gene TRBJ2-5; the D call of TRBD1 rests on TCRdb alone, since no DNA is present to check it. CDR3 length equals 14 residues. The V gene's germline CDR1 is MGHDK and CDR2 SYGVNS. The CDR3 reads CASSETGGGETQYF.

The rearrangement joins TRBV12-3 or TRBV12-4 to TRBJ2-2; TCRdb's D call, TRBD2, is unchecked because there is no DNA. The CDR3 totals 14 residues. The CDR3 loop reads CASSIGLNTGELFF.

The J gene is TRBJ2-7, the V gene TRBV20-1. This CDR3 has 12 residues. The germline V gene has CDR1 DFQATT and CDR2 SNEGSKA (reference sequence). CDR3: CSARVNVYEQYF.

J is TRBJ2-4 and V is TRBV12-3 or TRBV12-4; TCRdb's D call of TRBD1 is untestable without DNA. The CDR3 consists of 16 residues. CDR3 region: CASLPQGESVINIQYF.

The chain uses TRBV10-3 and TRBJ2-3; TCRdb gives TRBD2 as the D gene, but with no DNA this cannot be confirmed. The CDR3 length is 16 residues. CDR1 and CDR2 (germline): ENHRY, SYGVKD. The CDR3 loop reads CAISEALAGHTDTQYF.

CDR3: CASSPPWGAPLQETQYF. The chain couples TRBV12-3 or TRBV12-4 to TRBJ2-5; TCRdb selects TRBD1, and the lack of DNA leaves this call unchecked. This CDR3 is built from 17 residues.

The chain recombines TRBV30 with TRBJ1-2; absent DNA, TCRdb's TRBD1 call cannot be checked. From germline, CDR1 is GTSNPN and CDR2 SVGIG (reference sequence). CDR3 length equals 15 residues. The CDR3 is CAWSVVGRAGRGYTF.

The rearrangement uses TRBV14 and TRBJ2-3; the D call of TRBD2 rests on TCRdb alone, since no DNA is present to check it. CDR1 and CDR2 from the germline V gene are SGHDN and FVKESK. This CDR3 comprises 16 residues. CDR3 sequence reads: CASSQPGTSGTDTQYF.

J is TRBJ1-3 and V is TRBV6-2 or TRBV6-3; TCRdb designates TRBD1, a call that cannot be tested without DNA. The CDR3 runs to 19 residues. Germline V gene data show CDR1 as MNHEY and CDR2 as SVGEGT. This chain's CDR3 is CASSYSTPTSKITGNTIYF.

This chain links TRBV5-1 with TRBJ2-3. The germline V gene encodes CDR1 SGHRS and CDR2 YFSETQ. The CDR3 length is 14 residues. Here the CDR3 reads CASSLQNSPDTQYF.

The chain employs TRBV10-2 and TRBJ2-1; TCRdb gives TRBD2 as the D gene, but with no DNA this cannot be confirmed. The CDR3 contains 14 residues. In germline, CDR1 is WSHSY, CDR2 SAAADI. The CDR3 loop is CASRGRAGYNEQFF.

CDR3 in amino acids: CASSSQGSPTDTQYF. The chain has TRBV5-1 and TRBJ2-3; the D gene TCRdb calls, TRBD1, cannot be checked with no DNA. The CDR3 contains 15 residues. Per germline, CDR1 SGHRS and CDR2 YFSETQ.

This chain connects TRBV7-8 to TRBJ1-6. The germline gives CDR1 SGHVS, CDR2 FQNEAQ. This CDR3 spans 15 amino acids. The CDR3 spells CASSLGQADNSPLHF.

V gene TRBV20-1 combines with J gene TRBJ2-1; TCRdb's D call of TRBD1 is untestable without DNA. CDR3 length equals 14 residues. Germline loops: CDR1 DFQATT, CDR2 SNEGSKA (reference sequence). CDR3 in amino acids: CSAGYRGRYNEQFF.

The gene calls are TRBV7-2 and TRBJ2-5; TCRdb reports TRBD1, a call that lacks DNA to check it against. CDR3 length equals 16 residues. Per germline, CDR1 SGHTA and CDR2 FQGNSA. The CDR3: CASSLVGGGVWETQYF.